This is a list of T cell receptor beta chains from one sample in a study of neurological immune-mediated disorders. TCRdb recomputed calls from the 5' RACE reads with MiXCR, one row per CDR3 protein. In the table there are roughly 75,000 distinct CDR3 sequences, 2.5% to 3% of which are singletons. The specimen sequenced was PBMCs. Source of these receptors: a woman aged 30 to 39 with multiple sclerosis. The CDR3 runs from the conserved cysteine through the conserved F or W. The D gene is left open where the match is weak. The size field is filled for only some rows; it gives once, few, many or a size class.

cdr3_aa,cdr3_nt,j_call,clone_size,d_call,v_call
CASRQPSNEQFF,TGCGCCAGCAGACAGCCCTCCAATGAGCAGTTCTTC,TRBJ2-1,many,.,TRBV10-2
CASSRVRAGASADTQYF,TGTGCCAGCAGCCGAGTCAGGGCAGGGGCTAGCGCAGATACGCAGTATTTT,TRBJ2-3,many,.,TRBV7-8
CASRLPRGRNTEAFF,TGTGCAAGTCGCTTGCCCCGGGGGCGGAACACTGAAGCTTTCTTT,TRBJ1-1,few,.,TRBV12-2
CASRGSSYEQYF,TGCGCCAGCAGAGGTAGCTCCTACGAGCAGTACTTC,TRBJ2-7,many,.,TRBV10-2
CASSIWGGRSYTF,TGTGCCAGCAGTATTTGGGGGGGGAGAAGCTACACCTTC,TRBJ1-2,.,.,TRBV12-3/TRBV12-4
CASSRTGNSYEQYF,TGTGCCAGCAGTAGGACAGGGAACTCGTACGAGCAGTACTTC,TRBJ2-7,many,TRBD1,TRBV7-2
CASSVEATGPLEQYF,TGTGCCAGCAGCGTAGAAGCGACAGGGCCTTTGGAGCAGTACTTC,TRBJ2-7,many,TRBD1,TRBV9
CASDSGQASQPQHF,TGTGCCAGCGACTCGGGACAGGCGAGTCAGCCCCAGCATTTT,TRBJ1-5,many,TRBD1,TRBV6-2/TRBV6-3
CSARGNRMNTEAFF,TGCAGTGCTAGAGGGAACCGGATGAACACTGAAGCTTTCTTT,TRBJ1-1,many,.,TRBV20-1
CASSSVRQATNEKLFF,TGTGCCAGCAGTTCGGTCCGACAGGCTACTAATGAAAAACTGTTTTTT,TRBJ1-4,many,.,TRBV6-6
CASSQGLDWEQFF,TGCGCCAGCAGCCAAGGACTCGACTGGGAGCAGTTCTTC,TRBJ2-1,many,.,TRBV4-3
CAISGTPDRGGQPQHF,TGTGCCATCAGTGGGACGCCGGACAGGGGCGGTCAGCCCCAGCATTTT,TRBJ1-5,many,TRBD1,TRBV10-3